Listed below are T cell receptor beta chains from one sample, sequenced in a study of T cells in localized non-small cell lung cancer. TCRdb's table, derived via immunoSEQ multiplex PCR, lists solely in-frame clones and lacks some. Of tens of thousands of clones in the sample, 85% to 95% are singletons; the top ten hold about 28%. The source was peripheral blood, collected before any cancer treatment. The source is a female donor of 60 years or more with stage I lung adenocarcinoma. CDR3s include the opening cysteine and the closing phenylalanine or tryptophan. The D gene is left open where the match is weak. Not every row has a clone size; where given, it reads once, few, many or a size class.

j_gene,d_gene,abundance,v_gene,CDR3nt,CDR3aa
TRBJ1-3,.,.,TRBV9,TGTGCCAGCAGCGACGTGGGGGGCGGAAGTGACACCATATATTTT,CASSDVGGGSDTIYF
TRBJ1-6,.,.,TRBV4-1,TGCGCCAGCAGCCACTACTTCAACACCGGGGATAATTCACCCCTCCACTTT,CASSHYFNTGDNSPLHF
TRBJ2-1,.,.,TRBV10-1,TGCGCCAGCATCCCAACGAGAAACAATGAGCAGTTCTTC,CASIPTRNNEQFF
TRBJ2-7,.,few,TRBV6-1,TGTGCCAGCAGACCGGTGGGGGCGGGGGACAACGAGCAGTACTTC,CASRPVGAGDNEQYF
TRBJ1-1,.,.,TRBV7-3,TGTGCCAGCAGCTTATTAGAACACTCGGCGGCTTTCTTT,CASSLLEHSAAFF
TRBJ2-5,.,once,TRBV12-5,TGTGCTAGTGGTTTCGGGACATCGAGTGTGGAGACCCAGTACTTC,CASGFGTSSVETQYF
TRBJ2-7,.,.,TRBV5-1,TGCGCCAGCAGCCCGACGGGGCACTACGAGCAGTACTTC,CASSPTGHYEQYF
TRBJ1-5,.,.,TRBV6-5,TGTGCCAGCAGTTTGAACCGGGACCCCAATCAGCCCCAGCATTTT,CASSLNRDPNQPQHF
TRBJ2-7,TRBD2,.,TRBV19,TGTGCCAGTAGTATCTCGGGACTAGCGGGGACCTACGAGCAGTACTTC,CASSISGLAGTYEQYF
TRBJ2-5,.,.,TRBV9,TGTGCCAGCAGCGCTCAAACAGGACCCCAAGAGACCCAGTACTTC,CASSAQTGPQETQYF
TRBJ2-7,TRBD1,.,TRBV23-1,TGCGCCAGTCTTACCCGGGACAGCGTTTCCTACGAGCAGTACTTC,CASLTRDSVSYEQYF
TRBJ2-7,.,.,TRBV6-1,TGTGCCAGCAGTGAACTGCTCGGGGCTAGCGACTCCTACGAGCAGTACTTC,CASSELLGASDSYEQYF
TRBJ1-2,.,.,TRBV7-9,TGTGCCAGCACCGGGAGAAGGGGGAGCTATGGCTACACCTTC,CASTGRRGSYGYTF
TRBJ2-1,TRBD2,.,TRBV6-5,TGTGCCAGCAGTTACTCCTATAGCGGGAGTGAGCAGTTCTTC,CASSYSYSGSEQFF
TRBJ1-1,.,.,TRBV5-5,TGTGCCAGCAGCTTGGATTGGCAGACTGAAGCTTTCTTT,CASSLDWQTEAFF
TRBJ2-7,.,.,TRBV18,TGTGCCAGCTCACCACGGGCGCAGGACTACGAGCAGTACTTC,CASSPRAQDYEQYF
TRBJ1-2,.,.,TRBV6-6,TGTGCCAGCAGTTATCTGGGAAATATAGTTGGTGGCTACACCTTC,CASSYLGNIVGGYTF
TRBJ2-3,.,.,TRBV5-8,TGTGCCAGCAGCTTGTCGGATACGCAGTATTTT,CASSLSDTQYF
TRBJ2-1,.,.,TRBV19,TGTGCCAGTAGTCTCGACTCCGCCCCCCGCTACAATGAGCAGTTCTTC,CASSLDSAPRYNEQFF
TRBJ1-5,.,.,TRBV2,TGTGCCAGCATCCGAGGGTCAGGGCTCAATCAGCCCCAGCATTTT,CASIRGSGLNQPQHF
TRBJ2-2,.,.,TRBV6-5,TGTGCCAGCAGTTACCGAAAGGAGGGCACCGGGGAGCTGTTTTTT,CASSYRKEGTGELFF
TRBJ1-1,.,.,TRBV7-6,TGTGCCAGCAGCTTAGAGGGGGGGGCAATGACTGAAGCTTTCTTT,CASSLEGGAMTEAFF
TRBJ1-1,TRBD1,.,TRBV2,TGTGCCAGCAGTGTTGGGACAGGGTATACTGAAGCTTTCTTT,CASSVGTGYTEAFF
TRBJ1-3,.,.,TRBV7-9,TGTGCCAGCAGCTTAGAGAGTTCTGGAAACACCATATATTTT,CASSLESSGNTIYF
TRBJ2-7,.,.,TRBV6-6,TGTGCCAGCAGTTTATCAGGCAGGGGTGTATACGAGCAGTACTTC,CASSLSGRGVYEQYF
TRBJ1-2,TRBD1,.,TRBV19,TGTGCCAGTAGTTCACACCCGGGACAGGGTGACTATGGCTACACCTTC,CASSSHPGQGDYGYTF
TRBJ2-2,.,.,TRBV19,TGTGCCAGTAGGGGCAGGGGTCACGGGGAGCTGTTTTTT,CASRGRGHGELFF
TRBJ2-5,.,.,TRBV28,TGTGCCAGCAGTTTAGGTAGCCTAGCCAGAGAGACCCAGTACTTC,CASSLGSLARETQYF
TRBJ2-1,TRBD2,.,TRBV6-1,TGTGCCAGCTTTAGCGGGAGTACCTACAATGAGCAGTTCTTC,CASFSGSTYNEQFF
TRBJ2-7,.,.,TRBV6-6,TGTGCCAGCAGTTACTCGTCCACCACCTACGAGCAGTACTTC,CASSYSSTTYEQYF
TRBJ2-5,.,.,TRBV28,TGTGCCAGCAGTGTTAAAGAGACCCAGTACTTC,CASSVKETQYF
TRBJ1-2,TRBD1,.,TRBV5-4,TGTGCCAGCAGCTCCAGGGGACAGACCTATGGCTACACCTTC,CASSSRGQTYGYTF
TRBJ1-2,.,.,TRBV18,TGTGCCAGCTCACCGGACAGAGACTATGGCTACACCTTC,CASSPDRDYGYTF
TRBJ1-5,.,few,TRBV6-6,TGTGCCAGCAGTTACGACCCTCGTGGTCAGCCCCAGCATTTT,CASSYDPRGQPQHF
TRBJ2-1,.,.,TRBV7-8,TGTGCCAGCAGCTCTTACAGGGACGAGCAGTTCTTC,CASSSYRDEQFF
TRBJ2-3,.,few,TRBV30,TGTGCCTGGAGTGTAGACTCCCGCGGAGATACGCAGTATTTT,CAWSVDSRGDTQYF
TRBJ2-1,TRBD2,.,TRBV7-8,TGTGCCAGCAGCTCAGACTTAGCGGGGCGATCCTTCTCCTACAATGAGCAGTTCTTC,CASSSDLAGRSFSYNEQFF
TRBJ2-7,.,.,TRBV5-6,TGTGCCAGCAGCTTAAGTTTCGGGGGCTACGAGCAGTACTTC,CASSLSFGGYEQYF
TRBJ1-1,.,once,TRBV2,TGTGCCAGCAGTGAAAAGGGGAGGGGTCGGACTGAAGCTTTCTTT,CASSEKGRGRTEAFF
TRBJ2-2,TRBD1,.,TRBV11-3,TGTGCCAGCATGTCCCAGGGGCAGGGGGACGGGGAGCTGTTTTTT,CASMSQGQGDGELFF
TRBJ2-7,TRBD1,.,TRBV5-6,TGTGCCAGCAGCTTCAACAGGGGCTTCGAGCAGTACTTC,CASSFNRGFEQYF
TRBJ2-7,.,.,TRBV6-5,TGTGCCAGCAGCCATCGGGGGATCTCCTACGAGCAGTACTTC,CASSHRGISYEQYF
TRBJ1-2,TRBD1,.,TRBV18,TGTGCCAGCTCACCAAAACAGGGGGCGCGTCTTGGCTACACCTTC,CASSPKQGARLGYTF
TRBJ2-1,TRBD1,.,TRBV4-1,TGCGCCAGCAGCCTCGGGAGACAGGGGATTGGCTCCTACAATGAGCAGTTCTTC,CASSLGRQGIGSYNEQFF
TRBJ2-5,.,.,TRBV7-8,TGTGCCAGCAGCTTAGACGGGAACCAAGAGACCCAGTACTTC,CASSLDGNQETQYF
TRBJ1-4,.,once,TRBV5-1,TGCGCCAGCAGCCCCCACGGGGTTCAAGGTGAAAAACTGTTTTTT,CASSPHGVQGEKLFF
TRBJ2-7,.,.,TRBV19,TGTGCCAGTAGTATAGACGGTACCTACGAGCAGTACTTC,CASSIDGTYEQYF
TRBJ2-5,.,.,TRBV5-1,TGCGCCAGCAGAATTTCCTCCTCCCCTGATCAAGGGACCCAGTACTTC,CASRISSSPDQGTQYF
TRBJ1-1,TRBD1,.,TRBV7-9,TGTGCCAGCAACATTAGACAGGGGGCAGGTAGCACTGAAGCTTTCTTT,CASNIRQGAGSTEAFF
TRBJ1-2,.,few,TRBV11-2,TGTGCCAGCAGCAAGACCTATGGCTACACCTTC,CASSKTYGYTF
TRBJ1-4,.,.,TRBV6-1,TGTGCCAGCAGCGACTATTTACCTGGAAAACTGTTTTTT,CASSDYLPGKLFF
TRBJ1-5,TRBD1,.,TRBV7-2,TGTGCCAGCAGCCAGGGGGGTGGAGCGGGCAATCAGCCCCAGCATTTT,CASSQGGGAGNQPQHF
TRBJ1-2,TRBD1,.,TRBV19,TGTGCCAGTACCCGGGACAGGGACCCTAACTATGGCTACACCTTC,CASTRDRDPNYGYTF
TRBJ1-3,.,.,TRBV30,TGTGCCTGGAGTGTATCAGCCAGCTCCTCTGGAAACACCATATATTTT,CAWSVSASSSGNTIYF
TRBJ1-6,.,.,TRBV7-3,TGTGCCAGCAGCTTAACGGGCAGAGGCAACCAATCACCCCTCCACTTT,CASSLTGRGNQSPLHF
TRBJ1-2,.,.,TRBV5-5,TGTGCCAGCAGTCAGGTGGGAGCTAACTATGGCTACACCTTC,CASSQVGANYGYTF
TRBJ1-6,.,.,TRBV5-1,TGCGCCAGCAGCCCAGGCCCGCCAGATAATTCACCCCTCCACTTT,CASSPGPPDNSPLHF